These T cell receptor beta chains were read from a single sample in a study of blood T cell repertoires in COVID-19. TCRdb's copy holds only in-frame clones and misses some; the assay was immunoSEQ multiplex PCR. The data contain more than 110,000 clones, under 90% of them seen just once; the ten biggest clones take up 1.5% to 2%. Sequences were obtained from PBMCs or T cells enriched from blood (not recorded which). These receptors were collected from a woman under 30 who had been exposed to COVID-19. CDR3s leave out the opening cysteine and the closing phenylalanine or tryptophan. Each record gives: V gene, CDR3 length, clone size, J gene, CDR3 protein. The size entry is marked missing in some rows and otherwise reads once, few, many or a size class.

>TRBV7-9|13|-|TRBJ2-2
ASSTGTDNTGELF
>TRBV15|14|few|TRBJ2-1
ATSSLGTTSYNEQF
>TRBV28|12|-|TRBJ2-2
ASRGWRVDGELF
>TRBV9|11|-|TRBJ1-2
ASSVPGDYGYT
>TRBV11-2|17|-|TRBJ2-7
ASSSDSLAAWMPTYEQY
>TRBV19|13|once|TRBJ1-5
ASRTGQGSNQPQH
>TRBV24-1|11|-|TRBJ2-3
ATGNGGTDTQY
>TRBV7-9|12|-|TRBJ1-1
ASSLRRGDTEAF
>TRBV30|14|-|TRBJ2-1
AWIPSGRAWWNEQF
>TRBV15|13|once|TRBJ1-2
ATRRGTQTNYGYT
>TRBV4-2|13|-|TRBJ2-2
ASSQRTSDTGELF
>TRBV19|11|many|TRBJ2-7
ASRQAIGYEQY
>TRBV27|10|-|TRBJ1-2
ASSLGGDGYT
>TRBV6-5|13|-|TRBJ2-2
ASSLGQANTGELF
>TRBV28|17|-|TRBJ2-1
ASSFLPGTSGSSYNEQF
>TRBV19|10|-|TRBJ2-3
ASSMETDTQY
>TRBV5-1|15|-|TRBJ2-1
ASSTTTSASSYNEQF
>TRBV7-2|14|-|TRBJ2-1
ASSRDGTSPRDEQF
>TRBV29-1|9|-|TRBJ1-1
SGSDSTEAF
>TRBV18|12|-|TRBJ1-2
ASSLKTVQDSYT
>TRBV3-1/TRBV3-2|14|few|TRBJ2-7
ASSQGPAGALYEQY